This T cell receptor beta chain was captured in a study of cytomegalovirus exposure and HLA in healthy donors. Notes on the study in general: The sole available immune exposure information was CMV serostatus. The study put around 180 TCR beta chains on its list as cytomegalovirus-associated.

A word on this clone: Its specificity is unknown. Other DNA sequences in the sample encode the same CDR3.

60 Vbeta and 13 Jbeta primers were used in PCR. Produced via immunoSEQ multiplex PCR; TCRdb's table is partial and in-frame only. The table includes about 180,000 clones, 70% to 85% detected once. Sequenced sample: PBMCs. This clonotype was obtained from a man aged 18 to 35 in good health and CMV-seronegative.

Here the CDR3 DNA reads TGCGCCAGCAGCGGGGACAGGAACACTGAAGCTTTCTTT. Its protein product is CASSGDRNTEAFF. The chain joins TRBV5-1 to TRBJ1-1, with TRBD1 identical over 7 bases. This CDR3 region has 13 residues. V lost 4 bases and J lost 1; bases outside the gene matches: 1. Germline lookup yields CDR1 SGHRS and CDR2 YFSETQ.